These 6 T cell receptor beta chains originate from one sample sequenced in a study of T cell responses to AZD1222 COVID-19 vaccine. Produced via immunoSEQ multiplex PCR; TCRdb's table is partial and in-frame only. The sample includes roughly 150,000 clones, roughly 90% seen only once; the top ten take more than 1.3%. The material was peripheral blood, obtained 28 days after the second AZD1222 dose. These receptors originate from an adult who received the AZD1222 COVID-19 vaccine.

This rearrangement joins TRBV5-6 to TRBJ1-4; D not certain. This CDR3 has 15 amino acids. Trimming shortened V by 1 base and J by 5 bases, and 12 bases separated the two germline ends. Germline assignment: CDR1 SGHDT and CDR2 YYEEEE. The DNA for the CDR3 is TGTGCCAGCAGCTTGTTGCAAGGGAGGAATGAAAAACTGTTTTTT. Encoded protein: CASSLLQGRNEKLFF.

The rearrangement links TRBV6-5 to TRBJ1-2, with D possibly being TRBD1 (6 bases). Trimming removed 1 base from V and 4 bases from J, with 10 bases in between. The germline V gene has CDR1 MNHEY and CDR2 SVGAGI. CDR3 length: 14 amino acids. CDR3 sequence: CASSYLRGGYGYTF. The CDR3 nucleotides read TGTGCCAGCAGTTACTTGCGAGGGGGCTATGGCTACACCTTC.

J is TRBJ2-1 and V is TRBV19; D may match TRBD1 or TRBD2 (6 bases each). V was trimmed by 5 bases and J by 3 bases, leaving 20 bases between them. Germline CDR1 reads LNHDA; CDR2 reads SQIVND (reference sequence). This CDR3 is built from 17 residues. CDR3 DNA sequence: TGTGCCAGTAGTCCCCCGGGGGCCTGGCGGAACTACAATGAGCAGTTCTTC. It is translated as CASSPPGAWRNYNEQFF.

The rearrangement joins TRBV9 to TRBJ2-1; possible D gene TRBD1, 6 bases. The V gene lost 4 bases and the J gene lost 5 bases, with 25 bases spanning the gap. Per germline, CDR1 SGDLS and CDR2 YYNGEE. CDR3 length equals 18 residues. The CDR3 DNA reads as TGTGCCAGCAGCCACCCCGTAGCAGGGGCCTCACCTAACAATGAGCAGTTCTTC. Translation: CASSHPVAGASPNNEQFF.

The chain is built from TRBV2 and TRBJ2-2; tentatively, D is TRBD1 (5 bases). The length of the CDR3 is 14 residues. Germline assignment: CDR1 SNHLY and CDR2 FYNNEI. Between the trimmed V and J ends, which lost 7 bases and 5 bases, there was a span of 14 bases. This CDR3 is CASTGALMTGELFF. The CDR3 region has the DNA TGTGCCAGCACTGGGGCACTTATGACCGGGGAGCTGTTTTTT.

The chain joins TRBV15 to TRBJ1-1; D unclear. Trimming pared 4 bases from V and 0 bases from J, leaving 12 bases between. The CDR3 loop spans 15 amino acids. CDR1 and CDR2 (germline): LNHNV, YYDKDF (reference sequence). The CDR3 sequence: CATSTRRELNTEAFF. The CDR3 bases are TGTGCCACCAGCACCCGACGGGAGCTGAACACTGAAGCTTTCTTT. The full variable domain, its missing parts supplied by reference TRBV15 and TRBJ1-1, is DAMVIQNPRYQVTQFGKPVTLSCSQTLNHNVMYWYQQKSSQAPKLLFHYYDKDFNNEADTPDNFQSRRPNTSFCFLDIRSPGLGDTAMYLCATSTRRELNTEAFFGQGTRLTVV.